What follows are 18 T cell receptor beta chains derived from one specimen sequenced in a study of T-cell memory formation after mild COVID-19. One entry per CDR3 protein results from TCRdb running MiXCR on the 5' RACE reads. The table shows under 600,000 distinct CDR3 sequences, with 20% to 25% occurring only once. Sequences were obtained from PBMCs or a T cell subset sorted from them (not recorded which). The receptors come from an adult woman who had mild COVID-19 (a few samples of this study predate the infection). Cell type and time point are not known.

The V and J genes are TRBV12-3 or TRBV12-4 and TRBJ1-6; TRBD1 might be the D (5 bases). Trimming removed 4 bases at V and 7 bases at J, with 14 bases between. The CDR3 is 15 residues long. The chain's CDR3 is CASSSGVRNNSPLHF. For the CDR3, the DNA is TGTGCCAGCAGTTCGGGGGTCAGGAACAATTCACCCCTCCACTTT.

The rearrangement uses TRBV4-1 and TRBJ2-7; 8 bases map to TRBD2. V was pared by 1 base and J by 7 bases, with 12 bases of the junction left unmatched. The CDR3 has 16 residues. Germline CDR1 is MGHRA and CDR2 is YSYEKL. Written as DNA, the CDR3 is TGCGCCAGCAGCCAAGCTCGGGAGGGACGGTTGAGGGAGCAGTACTTC. This codes for CASSQAREGRLREQYF.

On this clonotype: In this CDR3 the conserved last residue, phenylalanine or tryptophan, is missing, so a read error is likely. This chain connects TRBV12-3 or TRBV12-4 to TRBJ2-1; 12 bases are a match to TRBD2. CDR3 length: 16 amino acids. Germline trimming cut 5 bases from V and 3 bases from J; bases unmatched to any gene: 5. CDR3 residues: CASSPPGLAGYNEQFL. CDR3 coding DNA: TGTGCCAGCAGTCCCCCGGGACTAGCGGGCTACAATGAGCAGTTCCTC.

J is TRBJ1-1 and V is TRBV12-3 or TRBV12-4, with D possibly TRBD1 on 5 matching bases. Trimming took off 3 bases at V and 6 bases at J, with 8 bases between the two ends. This CDR3 spans 12 amino acids. CDR3 in amino acids: CASSLGVSEAFF. The CDR3 DNA follows: TGTGCCAGCAGTTTGGGGGTCTCTGAAGCTTTCTTT.

This clonotype turned up a few times. CDR3 DNA: TGCGCCAGCAGCTTGCGCGGGGGGCAATACGACTATGGCTACACCTTC. Translation gives CASSLRGGQYDYGYTF. V usage is TRBV5-1 and J usage is TRBJ1-2; weak D call: TRBD1 (6 bases). This CDR3 region has 16 residues. Trimming left V 1 base short and J 3 bases short, with 16 bases between. Germline CDR1 is SGHRS and CDR2 is YFSETQ. The full variable domain, rest sourced from reference TRBV5-1 and TRBJ1-2, is KAGVTQTPRYLIKTRGQQVTLSCSPISGHRSVSWYQQTPGQGLQFLFEYFSETQRNKGNFPGRFSGRQFSNSRSEMNVSTLELGDSALYLCASSLRGGQYDYGYTFGSGTRLTVV.

This clonotype was found a few times. The J gene is TRBJ1-1, the V gene TRBV30; D possibly corresponds to TRBD1 (6 bases). This CDR3 is 13 amino acids long. Deletions cut 0 bases from V and 5 bases from J, with 10 bases between. Germline assignment: CDR1 GTSNPN and CDR2 SVGIG (reference sequence). The CDR3 bases are TGTGCCTGGAGTGTACAGAGGGGGACTGAAGCTTTCTTT. This sequence encodes CAWSVQRGTEAFF.

This clonotype was recorded at least ten times. This chain joins TRBV5-1 and TRBJ2-1; no clear D. The CDR3 runs 15 residues. The germline V gene has CDR1 SGHRS and CDR2 YFSETQ. Trimming cost V 1 base and J 5 bases, with 13 bases left between them. The CDR3 bases are TGCGCCAGCAGCTTGCTGGCGGTTGACCACAATGAGCAGTTCTTC. Translating it yields CASSLLAVDHNEQFF.

The table lists this clonotype with a few counts. The rearrangement links TRBV5-5 to TRBJ2-2; D may be TRBD1 or TRBD2 (5 bases each). The CDR3 length is 17 residues. Germline V gives CDR1 SGHKS, CDR2 YYEKEE (reference sequence). The ends were cut back, 1 base at V and 6 bases at J, with 19 bases in the middle. CDR3 residues: CASSLYHTGPRAGELFF. CDR3 in DNA: TGTGCCAGCAGCTTGTACCATACGGGGCCTAGGGCCGGGGAGCTGTTTTTT.

This sequence joins TRBV5-6 and TRBJ1-2; no definite D call. V gave up 2 bases and J gave up 7 bases, with 18 bases separating them. Germline values: CDR1 SGHDT, CDR2 YYEEEE. The CDR3 extends over 15 amino acids. The CDR3 DNA is TGTGCCAGCAGCTTACGGCCGGGCCTAACGGGTGGCTACACCTTC. It encodes CASSLRPGLTGGYTF.

This clonotype has a handful of counts. The CDR3 nucleotides are TGCGCCAGCAGCTTTTTGGCAGAACCCGGTCAGGGGAGCATTCAGTACTTC. This sequence encodes CASSFLAEPGQGSIQYF. The genes are TRBV5-1 and TRBJ2-4; a possible D gene is TRBD1 (6 bases). The CDR3 contains 17 residues. Germline CDR1 reads SGHRS; CDR2 reads YFSETQ. The ends were cut back, 2 bases at V and 9 bases at J, with 24 bases in the middle.

The chain couples TRBV21-1 to TRBJ2-2; the table's D gene call, TRBD1, was not cross checked with the DNA. TRBV21-1 is assigned pseudogene status. The CDR3 sequence is 16 residues long. CDR3 nucleotide sequence: TGTGCCAGCAGCAAAGGGCAACAGGGTTACACCGGGGAGCTGTTTTTT. Translated, it gives CASSKGQQGYTGELFF.

The chain combines TRBV29-1 with TRBJ2-1, with D possibly matching TRBD2 (6 bases). Germline V gene lookup returns CDR1 SQVTM and CDR2 ANQGSEA. This CDR3 has 13 amino acids. Trimming pared 8 bases from V and 7 bases from J, leaving 18 bases between. Here the CDR3 reads CSTRPGGLNEQFF. The CDR3, as DNA: TGCAGCACCCGTCCCGGGGGACTTAATGAGCAGTTCTTC.

This clonotype has at least ten counts. The rearrangement uses TRBV20-1 and TRBJ2-7; TRBD2 is a possible D gene (5 bases). Trimming took 5 bases from V and 6 from J, leaving 20 bases between them. Looked up from germline, CDR1 is DFQATT and CDR2 is SNEGSKA (reference sequence). CDR3 length equals 14 residues. The CDR3 protein is CSAAQPRARIEQYF. The CDR3 nucleotides read TGCAGTGCTGCCCAGCCGAGGGCTCGGATCGAGCAGTACTTC.

This clonotype was picked up many times. This sequence joins TRBV11-2 and TRBJ2-1; 14 bases are a match to TRBD2. Germline CDR1 SGHAT, CDR2 FQNNGV. CDR3 size: 16 residues. Trimming cost V 5 bases and J 8 bases; bases outside gene matches: 8. The CDR3 sequence is CASSKGLAGGRDEQFF. The CDR3, as DNA: TGTGCCAGCAGCAAAGGACTAGCGGGGGGTAGGGATGAGCAGTTCTTC.

The sample holds many counts of this clonotype. The chain joins TRBV24-1 to TRBJ2-2; D uncertain. Germline assignment: CDR1 KGHDR and CDR2 SFDVKD. The CDR3 has 13 residues. V lost 3 bases and J 5 bases, leaving 6 bases between the germline ends. In DNA form, the CDR3 reads TGTGCCACCAGTGATAGATCTACCGGGGAGCTGTTTTTT. Translation gives CATSDRSTGELFF.

This chain connects TRBV2 to TRBJ2-7, with 9 nucleotides matching TRBD1. The CDR3 is 12 residues long. Germline V lookup: CDR1 SNHLY, CDR2 FYNNEI. Unmatched junction bases numbered 7, after V lost 11 bases and J lost 5 bases. The CDR3 coding sequence is TGTGCCTCACACAGGGGGCACGACGAGCAGTACTTC. Translated, it gives CASHRGHDEQYF. Complete variable domain (other parts from reference TRBV2 and TRBJ2-7): EPEVTQTPSHQVTQMGQEVILRCVPISNHLYFYWYRQILGQKVEFLVSFYNNEISEKSEIFDDQFSVERPDGSNFTLKIRSTKLEDSAMYFCASHRGHDEQYFGPGTRLTVT.

V usage is TRBV5-1 and J usage is TRBJ1-2; 9 bases fit TRBD1. The CDR3 is made up of 12 amino acids. Looked up from germline, CDR1 is SGHRS and CDR2 is YFSETQ. Trimming cost V 5 bases and J 8 bases; bases outside gene matches: 4. The CDR3 region has the DNA TGCGCCAGCAGGCGGGACAGGGTCGGCTACACCTTC. This encodes CASRRDRVGYTF.

This clonotype was seen a few times. This chain links TRBV19 with TRBJ2-7; 9 bases line up with TRBD1. This CDR3 is built from 15 residues. CDR1 is LNHDA and CDR2 is SQIVND in the germline V gene (reference sequence). V lost 4 bases, J lost 1 base, and 5 bases stayed unmatched. CDR3 protein: CASSTTGTGSYEQYF. CDR3 nucleotides: TGTGCCAGTAGTACCACCGGGACAGGGTCCTACGAGCAGTACTTC.